These T cell receptor beta chains were read from a single sample in a study of T-cell reconstitution after alpha-beta-depleted transplantation in children. Each CDR3 protein gets one entry after TCRdb re-called the PCR reads with MiXCR. Here the sample spans approximately 630,000 distinct CDR3 sequences, less than 15% being singletons. Specimen: PBMCs, collected before TCRalphabeta/CD19-depleted stem cell transplant. The receptor source for this set is a girl aged 2-10 years with congenital amegakaryocytic thrombocytopenia, due to receive a stem cell transplant. Each CDR3 is given with its conserved first and last residue. D genes are given only for firm matches. Some rows have no size entry. The others give once, few or many, or a class for an expanded clone.

d_gene	v_gene	abundance	CDR3aa
TRBD2	TRBV7-8	many	CASSLKLAGGYEQYF
TRBD1	TRBV20-1	many	CSASRGQGVKNIQYF
TRBD1	TRBV20-1	many	CSAETGTGGWFDEQFF
TRBD2	TRBV20-1	.	CSARDLRAGGLYNEQFF
TRBD1	TRBV7-8	few	CASGRDRLDGYTF
TRBD2	TRBV18	few	CASRPLAGAWTGELFF
.	TRBV5-5	many	CASSLATAYGYTF
.	TRBV20-1	.	CSARESGQRILRNYGYTF
.	TRBV20-1	many	CSATGFHNEQFF
TRBD2	TRBV12-3/TRBV12-4	many	CASSPTSVSYNEQFF
TRBD1	TRBV6-5	few	CASSYLFGTGDEKLFF
.	TRBV7-9	many	CASSWGQPTDTQYF
TRBD2	TRBV5-1	many	CASSQIGTSPTGDTQYF
TRBD2	TRBV5-1	.	CASNPSGIFYNEQFF
.	TRBV30	few	CAWSVLGINEQFF
TRBD1	TRBV7-6	many	CASSSDRGGYNEQFF
.	TRBV20-1	many	CSATTGGITTNYNEQFF
.	TRBV3-1	few	CASSPGALDTEAFF
.	TRBV20-1	many	CSARDIADPGETQYF
.	TRBV12-5	.	CASGLEPKLGPDTQYF
.	TRBV7-9	many	CASSVGTFSQYF
.	TRBV7-2	.	CASSSGTWGEQYF
.	TRBV12-3/TRBV12-4	many	CASRPDMWETQYF
.	TRBV5-6	many	CASSAYGALNEKLFF
.	TRBV30	.	CAQIRSNTGELFF
.	TRBV11-2	many	CASSSSAYEQYF
.	TRBV12-3/TRBV12-4	.	CASSSAGIVNEQFF
.	TRBV7-9	few	CASSPMAQGPQHF
.	TRBV5-1	many	CASSEGFSNQPQHF